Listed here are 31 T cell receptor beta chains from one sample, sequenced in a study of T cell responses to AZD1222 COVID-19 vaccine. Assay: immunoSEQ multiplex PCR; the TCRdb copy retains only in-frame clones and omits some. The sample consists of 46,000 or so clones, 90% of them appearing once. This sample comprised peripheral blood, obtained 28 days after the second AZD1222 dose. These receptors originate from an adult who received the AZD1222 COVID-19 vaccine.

The CDR3 protein is CASSVDAGINQPQHF. Written as DNA, the CDR3 is TGCGCCAGCAGCGTGGACGCGGGAATCAATCAGCCCCAGCATTTT. The J gene is TRBJ1-5, the V gene TRBV5-1; D not resolved. The CDR3 sequence is 15 residues long. Germline CDR1 is SGHRS and CDR2 is YFSETQ. Trimming stripped 4 bases from V and 3 bases from J, with 14 bases between. Combining the CDR3 with reference TRBV5-1 and TRBJ1-5 gives the whole variable domain KAGVTQTPRYLIKTRGQQVTLSCSPISGHRSVSWYQQTPGQGLQFLFEYFSETQRNKGNFPGRFSGRQFSNSRSEMNVSTLELGDSALYLCASSVDAGINQPQHFGDGTRLSIL.

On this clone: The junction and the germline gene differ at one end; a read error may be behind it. The CDR3 nucleotides are TGTGCCAGCAGTCAAGCGAGGCAGGCGGCTAGCGAGCAGTACTTC. Translated: CASSQARQAASEQYF. The V gene is TRBV2, the J gene TRBJ2-7; D unclear. The CDR3 runs 15 residues. Germline-derived CDR1 and CDR2 are SNHLY and FYNNEI. The complete variable domain, with remaining parts taken from reference TRBV2 and TRBJ2-7, reads EPEVTQTPSHQVTQMGQEVILRCVPISNHLYFYWYRQILGQKVEFLVSFYNNEISEKSEIFDDQFSVERPDGSNFTLKIRSTKLEDSAMYFCASSQARQAASEQYFGPGTRLTVT.

In DNA, the CDR3 is TGTGCCAGCAGCTACTGGCCGGGCTTTTCGAACACTGAAGCTTTCTTT. Its protein product is CASSYWPGFSNTEAFF. The chain joins TRBV7-2 to TRBJ1-1, with D unresolved. This CDR3 has 16 amino acids. CDR1 is SGHTA and CDR2 is FQGNSA in the germline V gene. V was trimmed by 4 bases and J by 1 base, leaving 16 bases between them.

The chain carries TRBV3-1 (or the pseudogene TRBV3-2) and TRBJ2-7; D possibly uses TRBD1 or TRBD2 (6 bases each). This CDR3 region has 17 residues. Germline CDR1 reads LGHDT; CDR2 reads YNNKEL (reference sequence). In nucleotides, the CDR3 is TGTCCCCCCAGCCAAGACCAACGCGGCAGGGGAGGCTACGAGCAGTACTTC. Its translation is CPPSQDQRGRGGYEQYF.

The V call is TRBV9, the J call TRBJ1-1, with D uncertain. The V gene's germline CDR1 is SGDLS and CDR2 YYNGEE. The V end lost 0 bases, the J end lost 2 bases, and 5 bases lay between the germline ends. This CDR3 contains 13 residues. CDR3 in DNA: TGTGCCAGCAGCGTAGGGGATAACACTGAAGCTTTCTTT. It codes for CASSVGDNTEAFF.

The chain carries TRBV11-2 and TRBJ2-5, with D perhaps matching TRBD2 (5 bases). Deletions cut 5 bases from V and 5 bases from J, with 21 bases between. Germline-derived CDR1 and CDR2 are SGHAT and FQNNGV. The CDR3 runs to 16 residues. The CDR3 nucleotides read TGTGCCAGCAGCCCCTCCAGACTATCACTCGGGGAGACCCAGTACTTC. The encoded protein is CASSPSRLSLGETQYF. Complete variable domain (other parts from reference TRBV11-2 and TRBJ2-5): EAGVAQSPRYKIIEKRQSVAFWCNPISGHATLYWYQQILGQGPKLLIQFQNNGVVDDSQLPKDRFSAERLKGVDSTLKIQPAKLEDSAVYLCASSPSRLSLGETQYFGPGTRLLVL.

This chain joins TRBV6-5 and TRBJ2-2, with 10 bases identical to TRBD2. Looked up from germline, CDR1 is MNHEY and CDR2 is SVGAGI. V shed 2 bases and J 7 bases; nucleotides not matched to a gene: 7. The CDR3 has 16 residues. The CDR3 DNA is TGTGCCAGCAGTTACGCGTCTAGCGGGGGAGGCGGGGAGCTGTTTTTT. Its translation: CASSYASSGGGGELFF.

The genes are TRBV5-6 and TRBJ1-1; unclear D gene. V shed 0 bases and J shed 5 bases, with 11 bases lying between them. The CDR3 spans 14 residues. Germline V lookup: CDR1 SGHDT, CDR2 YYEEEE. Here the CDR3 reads CASSLGWGGTEAFF. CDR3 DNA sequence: TGTGCCAGCAGCTTGGGATGGGGAGGGACTGAAGCTTTCTTT.

For the CDR3, the DNA is TGCGCCAGCAGCCCCCGAGGACAGGGAATTTTAGACGAGCAGTACTTC. It specifies CASSPRGQGILDEQYF. This chain links TRBV5-1 with TRBJ2-7; TRBD1 agrees at 8 bases. The CDR3 has 16 residues. J lost 5 bases, V lost 4 bases, and 14 bases had no gene match. Germline CDR1 SGHRS, CDR2 YFSETQ.

CDR3: CASGLVGWTSGGPSTDTQYF. Written as DNA, the CDR3 is TGTGCTAGTGGTTTGGTTGGCTGGACTAGCGGGGGCCCTAGCACAGATACGCAGTATTTT. V usage is TRBV12-5 and J usage is TRBJ2-3, with 13 bases that match TRBD2. Germline CDR1 LGHNT, CDR2 FRNRAP. This CDR3 contains 20 residues. The V gene end was trimmed by 0 bases and the J gene end by 0 bases; junction bases not matched to a gene: 9.

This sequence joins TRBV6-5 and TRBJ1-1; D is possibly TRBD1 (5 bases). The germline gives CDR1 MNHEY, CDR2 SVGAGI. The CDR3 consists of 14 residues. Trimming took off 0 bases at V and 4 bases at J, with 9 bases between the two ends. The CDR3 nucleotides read TGTGCCAGCAGTTACTCCTTGGGGACCACTGAAGCTTTCTTT. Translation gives CASSYSLGTTEAFF.

In DNA form, the CDR3 reads TGTGCCAGCAGTGAGGGAGGCTGGTATGGCTACACCTTC. It encodes CASSEGGWYGYTF. The chain is built from TRBV25-1 and TRBJ1-2; no clear D gene. CDR3 length: 13 residues. Germline values: CDR1 MGHDK, CDR2 SYGVNS. The ends were cut back, 3 bases at V and 5 bases at J, with 10 bases in the middle.

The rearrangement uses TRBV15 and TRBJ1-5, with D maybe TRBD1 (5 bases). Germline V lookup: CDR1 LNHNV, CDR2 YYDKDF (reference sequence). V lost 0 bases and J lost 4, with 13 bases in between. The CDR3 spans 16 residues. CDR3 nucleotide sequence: TGTGCCACCAGCAGAGACGACAGCAGGAAAAATCAGCCCCAGCATTTT. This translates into CATSRDDSRKNQPQHF.

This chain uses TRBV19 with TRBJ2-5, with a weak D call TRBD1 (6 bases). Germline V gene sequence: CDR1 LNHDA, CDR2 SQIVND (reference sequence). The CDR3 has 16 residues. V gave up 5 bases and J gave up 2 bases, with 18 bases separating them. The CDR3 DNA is TGTGCCAGTAGTGCGATTGCAGGGGTTCCTCAAGAGACCCAGTACTTC. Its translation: CASSAIAGVPQETQYF.

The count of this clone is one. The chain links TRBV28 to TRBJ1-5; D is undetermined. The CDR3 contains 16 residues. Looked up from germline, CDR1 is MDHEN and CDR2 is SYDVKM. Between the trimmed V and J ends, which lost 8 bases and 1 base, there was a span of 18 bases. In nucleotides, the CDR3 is TGTGCCAGCTGCCAACAAGGCGCGATCAGCAATCAGCCCCAGCATTTT. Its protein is CASCQQGAISNQPQHF.

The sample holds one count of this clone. CDR3 sequence (DNA): TGCGCCAGCAGCTACGACGAGAGCACAGATACGCAGTATTTT. Translation gives CASSYDESTDTQYF. The chain combines TRBV5-1 with TRBJ2-3; no reliable D call. Germline CDR1 reads SGHRS; CDR2 reads YFSETQ. CDR3 length: 14 residues. The germline V and J ends were trimmed by 3 bases and 0 bases, with 8 bases remaining between them. Combining the CDR3 with reference TRBV5-1 and TRBJ2-3 gives the whole variable domain KAGVTQTPRYLIKTRGQQVTLSCSPISGHRSVSWYQQTPGQGLQFLFEYFSETQRNKGNFPGRFSGRQFSNSRSEMNVSTLELGDSALYLCASSYDESTDTQYFGPGTRLTVL.

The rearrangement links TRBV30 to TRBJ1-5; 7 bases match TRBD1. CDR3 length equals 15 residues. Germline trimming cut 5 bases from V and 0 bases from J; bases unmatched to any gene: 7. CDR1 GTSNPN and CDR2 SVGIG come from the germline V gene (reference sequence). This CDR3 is CAWSQGQFSNQPQHF. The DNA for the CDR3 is TGTGCCTGGTCCCAGGGACAGTTTAGCAATCAGCCCCAGCATTTT.

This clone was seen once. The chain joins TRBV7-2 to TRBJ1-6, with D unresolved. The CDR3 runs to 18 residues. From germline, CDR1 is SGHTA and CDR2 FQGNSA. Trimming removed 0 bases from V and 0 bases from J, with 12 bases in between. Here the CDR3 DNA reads TGTGCCAGCAGCTTAGCGAGGCCGATAAGCTCCTATAATTCACCCCTCCACTTT. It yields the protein CASSLARPISSYNSPLHF.

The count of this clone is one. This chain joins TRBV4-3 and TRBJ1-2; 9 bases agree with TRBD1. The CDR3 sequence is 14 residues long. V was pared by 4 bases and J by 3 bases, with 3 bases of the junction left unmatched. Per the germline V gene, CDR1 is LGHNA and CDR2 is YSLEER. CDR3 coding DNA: TGCGCCAGCAGCCGGGACAGGGATTACTATGGCTACACCTTC. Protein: CASSRDRDYYGYTF.

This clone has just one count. In nucleotides, the CDR3 is TGTGCCAGTAGTATGGGGGTAACTAATGAAAAACTGTTTTTT. Translating gives CASSMGVTNEKLFF. This sequence joins TRBV19 and TRBJ1-4, with D tentatively TRBD1 (5 bases). Trimming removed 3 bases at V and 1 base at J, with 6 bases between. CDR1 is LNHDA and CDR2 is SQIVND in the germline V gene (reference sequence). This CDR3 has 14 residues.

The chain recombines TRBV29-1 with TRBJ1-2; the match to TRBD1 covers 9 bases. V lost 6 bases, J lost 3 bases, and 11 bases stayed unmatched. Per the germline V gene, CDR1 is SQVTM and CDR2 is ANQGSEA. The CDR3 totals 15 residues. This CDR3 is CSVPRTDRGHYGYTF. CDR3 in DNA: TGCAGCGTCCCACGAACGGACAGGGGCCACTATGGCTACACCTTC. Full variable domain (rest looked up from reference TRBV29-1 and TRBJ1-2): SAVISQKPSRDICQRGTSLTIQCQVDSQVTMMFWYRQQPGQSLTLIATANQGSEATYESGFVIDKFPISRPNLTFSTLTVSNMSPEDSSIYLCSVPRTDRGHYGYTFGSGTRLTVV.

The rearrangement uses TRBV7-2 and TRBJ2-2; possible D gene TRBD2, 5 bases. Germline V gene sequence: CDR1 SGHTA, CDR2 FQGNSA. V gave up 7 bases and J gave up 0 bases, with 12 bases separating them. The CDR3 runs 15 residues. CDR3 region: CASTVLGSNTGELFF. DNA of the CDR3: TGTGCCAGCACCGTACTAGGGTCGAACACCGGGGAGCTGTTTTTT.

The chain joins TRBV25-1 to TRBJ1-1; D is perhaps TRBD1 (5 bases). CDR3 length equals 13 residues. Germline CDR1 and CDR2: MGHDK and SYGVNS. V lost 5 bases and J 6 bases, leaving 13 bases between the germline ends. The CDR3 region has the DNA TGTGCCAGCAGTCAGATTCGGGGGGCTGAAGCTTTCTTT. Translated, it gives CASSQIRGAEAFF.

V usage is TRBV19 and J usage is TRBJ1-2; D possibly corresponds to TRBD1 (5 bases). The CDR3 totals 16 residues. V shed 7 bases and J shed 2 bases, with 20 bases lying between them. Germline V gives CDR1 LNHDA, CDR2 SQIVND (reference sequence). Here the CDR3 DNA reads TGTGCCAGTACCTCGGTGGGGGTCGGTAGGAACTATGGCTACACCTTC. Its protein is CASTSVGVGRNYGYTF.

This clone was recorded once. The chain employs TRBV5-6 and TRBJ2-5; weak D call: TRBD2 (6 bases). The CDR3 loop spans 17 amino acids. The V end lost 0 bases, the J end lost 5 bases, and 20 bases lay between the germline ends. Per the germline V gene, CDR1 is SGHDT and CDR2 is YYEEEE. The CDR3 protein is CASSLGRWRASGETQYF. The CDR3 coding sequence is TGTGCCAGCAGCTTGGGTAGGTGGAGGGCAAGCGGCGAGACCCAGTACTTC.

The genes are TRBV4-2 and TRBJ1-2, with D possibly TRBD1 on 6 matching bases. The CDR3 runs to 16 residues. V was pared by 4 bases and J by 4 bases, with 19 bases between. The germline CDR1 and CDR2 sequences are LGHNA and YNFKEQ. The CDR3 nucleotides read TGTGCCAGCAGCCCGCTTGGGGGGGGCGACAGCTATGGCTACACCTTC. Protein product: CASSPLGGGDSYGYTF.

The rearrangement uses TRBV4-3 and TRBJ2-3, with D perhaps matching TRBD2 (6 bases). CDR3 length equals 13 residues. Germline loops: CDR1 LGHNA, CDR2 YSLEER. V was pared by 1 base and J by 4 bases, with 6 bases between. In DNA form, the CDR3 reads TGCGCCAGCAGCCAAGCTAGCGCAGATACGCAGTATTTT. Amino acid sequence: CASSQASADTQYF.

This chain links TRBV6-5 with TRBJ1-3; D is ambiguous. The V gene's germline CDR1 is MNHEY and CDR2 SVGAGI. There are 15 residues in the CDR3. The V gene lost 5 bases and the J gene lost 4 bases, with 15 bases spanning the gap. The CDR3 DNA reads TGTGCCAGCAGTACGGCCGGGAATACCGGAAACACCATATATTTT. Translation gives CASSTAGNTGNTIYF.

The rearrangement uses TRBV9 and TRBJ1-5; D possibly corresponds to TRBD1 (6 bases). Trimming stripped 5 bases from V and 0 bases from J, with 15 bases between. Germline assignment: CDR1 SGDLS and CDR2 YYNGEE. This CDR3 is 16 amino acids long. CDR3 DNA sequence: TGTGCCAGCAGGCAGGACAGCGCGGATAGCAATCAGCCCCAGCATTTT. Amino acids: CASRQDSADSNQPQHF. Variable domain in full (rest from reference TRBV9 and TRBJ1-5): DSGVTQTPKHLITATGQRVTLRCSPRSGDLSVYWYQQSLDQGLQFLIQYYNGEERAKGNILERFSAQQFPDLHSELNLSSLELGDSALYFCASRQDSADSNQPQHFGDGTRLSIL.

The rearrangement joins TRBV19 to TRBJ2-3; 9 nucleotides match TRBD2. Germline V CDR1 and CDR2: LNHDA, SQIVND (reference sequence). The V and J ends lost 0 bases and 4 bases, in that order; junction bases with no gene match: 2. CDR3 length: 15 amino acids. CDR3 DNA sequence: TGTGCCAGTAGTATAGATAGCGGGGGAGCAGATACGCAGTATTTT. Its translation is CASSIDSGGADTQYF.

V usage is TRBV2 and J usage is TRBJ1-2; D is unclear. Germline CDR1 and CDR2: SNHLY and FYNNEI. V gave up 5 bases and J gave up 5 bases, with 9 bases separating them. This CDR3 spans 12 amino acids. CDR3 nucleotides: TGTGCCAGCAGTCGTGACAATTATGGCTACACCTTC. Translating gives CASSRDNYGYTF. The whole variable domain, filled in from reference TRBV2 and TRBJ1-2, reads EPEVTQTPSHQVTQMGQEVILRCVPISNHLYFYWYRQILGQKVEFLVSFYNNEISEKSEIFDDQFSVERPDGSNFTLKIRSTKLEDSAMYFCASSRDNYGYTFGSGTRLTVV.